Below are 19 T cell receptor beta chains sequenced from a single sample in a study of T cells after yellow fever vaccination. TCRdb independently ran MiXCR on the 5' RACE reads; one entry per CDR3 protein. This table has a few hundred thousand distinct CDR3 sequences, more than 5.5% appearing once. The sample in question was PBMCs, obtained 5 days after the yellow fever booster vaccination. Receptors originate from a man under 40 who received the YFV17D yellow fever vaccine.

This rearrangement joins TRBV3-1 to TRBJ2-2; D call uncertain. Germline CDR1 is LGHDT and CDR2 is YNNKEL (reference sequence). Trimming took 3 bases from V and 3 from J, leaving 23 bases between them. The CDR3 loop spans 19 amino acids. The DNA of the CDR3 is TGTGCCAGCAGCCATGCCCTTCGATCTAGAAGGTTGCACACCGGGGAGCTGTTTTTT. This translates into CASSHALRSRRLHTGELFF.

This clonotype was counted only a few times. The rearrangement joins TRBV21-1 to TRBJ2-2. TRBV21-1 corresponds to a pseudogene. CDR3 length equals 10 residues. CDR3 DNA: TGTGCCAGCCGGCGGGGGGAGCTGTTTTTT. Encoded protein: CASRRGELFF.

This clonotype was detected only a few times. The CDR3: CASSPGTGSNEQFF. The CDR3 nucleotides read TGTGCCAGCAGCCCCGGGACAGGGTCCAATGAGCAGTTCTTC. The genes are TRBV7-8 and TRBJ2-1; 9 nucleotides align to TRBD1. In germline, CDR1 is SGHVS, CDR2 FQNEAQ. The length of the CDR3 is 14 residues. V trimming: 5 bases; J trimming: 6 bases; junction bases outside the gene matches: 5.

This chain connects TRBV18 to TRBJ1-2, with D possibly matching TRBD1 (6 bases). CDR1 KGHSH and CDR2 LQKENI come from the germline V gene. The CDR3 loop spans 17 amino acids. Trimming took 4 bases from V and 6 from J, leaving 24 bases between them. The chain's CDR3 is CASSQNRRGTLGHGYTF. CDR3 DNA: TGTGCCAGCTCACAAAACCGGAGGGGGACGCTAGGACATGGCTACACCTTC.

There are many counts of this clonotype. The chain links TRBV30 to TRBJ2-5, with D uncertain. Germline V lookup: CDR1 GTSNPN, CDR2 SVGIG (reference sequence). The V and J ends lost 4 bases and 4 bases respectively, with 13 bases between them. The CDR3 runs to 13 residues. The CDR3 region is CAWIRAFGETQYF. The CDR3 DNA follows: TGTGCCTGGATACGAGCCTTTGGAGAGACCCAGTACTTC.

The sample holds a few counts of this clonotype. This sequence joins TRBV20-1 and TRBJ2-3, with TRBD2 matching 10 bases. The CDR3 extends over 15 amino acids. Germline V gene sequence: CDR1 DFQATT, CDR2 SNEGSKA (reference sequence). Germline trimming cut 2 bases from V and 4 bases from J; bases unmatched to any gene: 6. The CDR3 region is CSARSSGRSPDTQYF. DNA of the CDR3: TGCAGTGCTAGATCTAGCGGGAGAAGCCCAGATACGCAGTATTTT.

A few counts support this clonotype. The V call is TRBV5-5, the J call TRBJ2-2, with 9 bases fitting TRBD2. Germline V lookup: CDR1 SGHKS, CDR2 YYEKEE (reference sequence). V lost 4 bases and J lost 5; bases outside the gene matches: 0. The CDR3 loop spans 13 amino acids. CDR3 residues: CASSTSGTGELFF. CDR3 nucleotides: TGTGCCAGCAGCACTAGCGGGACCGGGGAGCTGTTTTTT.

This chain uses TRBV20-1 with TRBJ2-1; 7 nucleotides line up with TRBD2. This CDR3 has 15 amino acids. CDR1 DFQATT and CDR2 SNEGSKA come from the germline V gene (reference sequence). Trimming removed 0 bases from V and 8 bases from J; junction bases left unmatched: 10. CDR3 loop: CSARDANAGVHEQFF. In nucleotides, the CDR3 is TGCAGTGCTAGAGACGCTAATGCGGGAGTACATGAGCAGTTCTTC.

This clonotype was picked up many times. The chain employs TRBV9 and TRBJ2-2, with 7 positions matching TRBD2. The CDR3 sequence is 14 residues long. The germline V gene encodes CDR1 SGDLS and CDR2 YYNGEE. V lost 0 bases, J lost 5 bases, and 1 base stayed unmatched. The CDR3 sequence is CASSVGSGTGELFF. CDR3 nucleotide sequence: TGTGCCAGCAGCGTAGGTAGCGGGACCGGGGAGCTGTTTTTT.

The genes are TRBV7-2 and TRBJ2-7, with 8 nucleotides matching TRBD2. This CDR3 contains 15 residues. The V and J ends lost 0 bases and 5 bases, in that order; junction bases with no gene match: 6. The germline gives CDR1 SGHTA, CDR2 FQGNSA. CDR3 DNA sequence: TGTGCCAGCAGCTTAGCAGCGGGAGCTGGCGACGAGCAGTACTTC. This encodes CASSLAAGAGDEQYF.

This chain uses TRBV20-1 with TRBJ2-3; TRBD2 agrees at 15 bases. The germline V gene has CDR1 DFQATT and CDR2 SNEGSKA (reference sequence). J lost 10 bases, V lost 6 bases, and 14 bases had no gene match. CDR3 length: 16 amino acids. The DNA of the CDR3 is TGCAGTGCCGCTGAAGGACTAGCGGGAGGGACCCTTCCGCAGTATTTT. Protein: CSAAEGLAGGTLPQYF.

The J gene is TRBJ2-5, the V gene TRBV6-1; the match to TRBD2 covers 9 bases. CDR3 length: 17 residues. After removal of 4 bases from V and 2 bases from J, the junction contained 11 bases not matched to a gene. Germline assignment: CDR1 MNHNS and CDR2 SASEGT. In DNA, the CDR3 is TGTGCCAGCAGTGTGAACCTGGGTGCGGGAGGGCAAGAGACCCAGTACTTC. It is translated as CASSVNLGAGGQETQYF.

This clonotype was detected many times. J is TRBJ2-2 and V is TRBV4-3; either TRBD1 or TRBD2 may fit D (5 bases each). This CDR3 has 18 residues. Germline loops: CDR1 LGHNA, CDR2 YSLEER. V lost 0 bases to trimming and J lost 2 bases, with 16 bases between them. The chain's CDR3 is CASSQENLGRTNTGELFF. The CDR3 DNA is TGCGCCAGCAGCCAAGAGAATCTGGGACGGACCAACACCGGGGAGCTGTTTTTT.

This rearrangement joins TRBV5-1 to TRBJ1-1, with TRBD1 as a possible D gene (5 bases). The V end was cut by 0 bases, the J end by 1 base, with 10 bases between. This CDR3 contains 15 residues. CDR1 and CDR2 from the germline V gene are SGHRS and YFSETQ. The CDR3 sequence: CASSLGSGSNTEAFF. In nucleotides, the CDR3 is TGCGCCAGCAGCTTGGGGTCAGGGTCGAACACTGAAGCTTTCTTT.

The chain combines TRBV9 with TRBJ2-3; D ambiguous. Deletions cut 0 bases from V and 2 bases from J, with 7 bases between. The CDR3 runs 14 residues. Germline assignment: CDR1 SGDLS and CDR2 YYNGEE. The CDR3 here is CASSVVGHTDTQYF. The DNA for the CDR3 is TGTGCCAGCAGCGTAGTGGGCCACACAGATACGCAGTATTTT.

This clonotype was counted at least ten times. CDR3 loop: CAISFPGADTQYF. CDR3 DNA: TGTGCCATCAGTTTTCCAGGGGCAGATACGCAGTATTTT. The V gene is TRBV10-3, the J gene TRBJ2-3, with D maybe TRBD1 (6 bases). The ends were cut back, 5 bases at V and 4 bases at J, with 10 bases in the middle. CDR1 and CDR2 (germline): ENHRY, SYGVKD. This CDR3 has 13 amino acids.

This clonotype was seen repeatedly, ten times or more. The chain has TRBV12-3 or TRBV12-4 and TRBJ2-2, with 9 bases matching TRBD2. Losses at the gene ends were 2 bases for V and 5 bases for J; bases not matched to a gene: 15. The CDR3 length is 19 residues. The CDR3 DNA reads as TGTGCCAGCAGTTTAAACAATATAGCGGGAGCCGCTGGGACCGGGGAGCTGTTTTTT. Its protein product is CASSLNNIAGAAGTGELFF.

This clonotype was recorded many times. The chain combines TRBV28 with TRBJ2-4; the D is unclear. With 4 bases removed from V and 11 bases from J, the gap between germline ends came to 15 bases. Germline CDR1 MDHEN, CDR2 SYDVKM. CDR3 length equals 13 residues. CDR3 bases: TGTGCCAGCAGTTGGTCAGCTTTCAGATTTCAGTACTTC. Its protein is CASSWSAFRFQYF.

This clonotype was seen ten or more times. This rearrangement joins TRBV5-6 to TRBJ2-7; unclear D gene. The CDR3 runs 15 residues. V was trimmed by 2 bases and J by 2 bases, leaving 14 bases between them. Germline-derived CDR1 and CDR2 are SGHDT and YYEEEE. CDR3 coding DNA: TGTGCCAGCAGCTTTCGGGCCACTCGCACCTACGAGCAGTACTTC. Translated, it gives CASSFRATRTYEQYF. The full variable domain, rest sourced from reference TRBV5-6 and TRBJ2-7, is DAGVTQSPTHLIKTRGQQVTLRCSPKSGHDTVSWYQQALGQGPQFIFQYYEEEERQRGNFPDRFSGHQFPNYSSELNVNALLLGDSALYLCASSFRATRTYEQYFGPGTRLTVT.